Presented here are 16 T cell receptor beta chains from one specimen sequenced in a study of blood T cells in healthy people across ages. Combining a sample-barcoded 5' primer with a J-beta primer mix, a second PCR ran for roughly 6 to 11 cycles. TCRdb independently ran MiXCR on the 5' RACE reads; one entry per CDR3 protein. Here the sample spans 1.5 million to 2 million distinct CDR3 sequences, under 30% being singletons. The sample was blood. The receptor source for this set is a woman aged 30 to 39 in good health.

Remarks on this clonotype: A much larger clone lies one base from this, so it may be a read error. This chain joins TRBV29-1 and TRBJ2-1; weak D call: TRBD2 (6 bases). Germline-derived CDR1 and CDR2 are SQVTM and ANQGSEA. The CDR3 spans 15 residues. The CDR3 sequence is CNVGISGALYNEQFF. The CDR3 nucleotides read TGCAACGTTGGAATTAGCGGAGCACTTTACAATGAGCAGTTCTTC.

The chain has TRBV5-1 and TRBJ2-5, with 7 nucleotides matching TRBD1. V shed 4 bases, J shed 4 bases, and the junction held 7 bases outside the gene matches. The CDR3 runs 14 residues. CDR1 SGHRS and CDR2 YFSETQ come from the germline V gene. The DNA for the CDR3 is TGCGCCAGCAGCAGGTTAGGGGGCAGAGAGACCCAGTACTTC. This encodes CASSRLGGRETQYF.

V usage is TRBV12-3 or TRBV12-4 and J usage is TRBJ2-1; the D gene is possibly TRBD2 (7 bases). V lost 6 bases to trimming and J lost 6 bases, with 24 bases between them. The CDR3 length is 17 residues. In DNA form, the CDR3 reads TGTGCCAGCAGCCCTAATAGGGGGGGGGCGGGGGCCAATGAGCAGTTCTTC. It specifies CASSPNRGGAGANEQFF.

The rearrangement links TRBV5-1 to TRBJ1-1; D gene ambiguous. The germline V gene encodes CDR1 SGHRS and CDR2 YFSETQ. The CDR3 covers 13 residues. The ends were cut back, 3 bases at V and 1 base at J, with 7 bases in the middle. DNA of the CDR3: TGCGCCAGCAGCTATGACGAGAACACTGAAGCTTTCTTT. Translation: CASSYDENTEAFF. Variable domain in full (rest from reference TRBV5-1 and TRBJ1-1): KAGVTQTPRYLIKTRGQQVTLSCSPISGHRSVSWYQQTPGQGLQFLFEYFSETQRNKGNFPGRFSGRQFSNSRSEMNVSTLELGDSALYLCASSYDENTEAFFGQGTRLTVV.

This clonotype has a count of ten or more. This chain joins TRBV11-2 and TRBJ2-1; no reliable D call. The germline V and J ends were trimmed by 0 bases and 2 bases, with 8 bases remaining between them. Germline-derived CDR1 and CDR2 are SGHAT and FQNNGV. There are 15 residues in the CDR3. CDR3 DNA: TGTGCCAGCAGCTTAGAGGGAAACGCCTACAATGAGCAGTTCTTC. As protein: CASSLEGNAYNEQFF.

This clonotype was found a few times. This chain connects TRBV6-6 to TRBJ2-3; D remains unclear. This CDR3 is built from 13 residues. Germline CDR1 MNHNY, CDR2 SVGAGI (reference sequence). Trimming cost V 2 bases and J 1 base, with 4 bases left between them. CDR3 bases: TGTGCCAGCAGTTACGTAGGCACAGATACGCAGTATTTT. It is translated as CASSYVGTDTQYF.

The V gene is TRBV11-2, the J gene TRBJ2-3; a weak D match, TRBD1 (5 bases). Deletions cut 5 bases from V and 4 bases from J, with 13 bases between. The CDR3 is 14 amino acids. Germline CDR1 is SGHAT and CDR2 is FQNNGV. The chain's CDR3 is CASSKAGFADTQYF. In nucleotides, the CDR3 is TGTGCCAGCAGCAAAGCAGGGTTCGCAGATACGCAGTATTTT.

V and J are TRBV12-3 or TRBV12-4 and TRBJ1-6; 7 nucleotides align to TRBD1. The trim removed 8 bases at V and 8 bases at J, leaving 6 bases unmatched. CDR3 length: 13 amino acids. CDR3 sequence: CASQGQADSPLHF. The DNA for the CDR3 is TGTGCCAGCCAAGGACAGGCGGATTCACCCCTCCACTTT.

This clonotype was observed many times. The chain carries TRBV4-3 and TRBJ2-7; no firm D call. The V end was cut by 0 bases, the J end by 4 bases, with 13 bases between. The CDR3 totals 15 residues. Germline lookup yields CDR1 LGHNA and CDR2 YSLEER. This CDR3 is CASSQDPQTVYEQYF. As DNA, the CDR3 is TGCGCCAGCAGCCAAGATCCACAGACCGTATACGAGCAGTACTTC.

This clonotype was seen only a few times. The chain has TRBV20-1 and TRBJ1-5; 8 nucleotides align to TRBD1. Trimming removed 4 bases from V and 6 bases from J; junction bases left unmatched: 8. The germline gives CDR1 DFQATT, CDR2 SNEGSKA (reference sequence). The CDR3 covers 14 residues. This chain's CDR3 is CSANQDREGQPQHF. CDR3 sequence (DNA): TGCAGTGCTAACCAGGACAGGGAGGGTCAGCCCCAGCATTTT.

The chain has TRBV27 and TRBJ1-5, with 10 bases lining up with TRBD1. With V trimmed by 6 bases and J by 6 bases, 11 bases remained unmatched. Germline lookup yields CDR1 MNHEY and CDR2 SMNVEV (reference sequence). CDR3 length equals 16 residues. As DNA, the CDR3 is TGTGCCAGCAGGGACAGGGGGGCTGTATCTAGTCAGCCCCAGCATTTT. It yields the protein CASRDRGAVSSQPQHF.

Many counts were recorded for this clonotype. The chain's CDR3 is CSARDGGTTQFF. In nucleotides, the CDR3 is TGCAGTGCTAGAGATGGAGGGACTACGCAGTTCTTC. This sequence joins TRBV20-1 and TRBJ2-1; 7 nucleotides align to TRBD2. CDR3 size: 12 residues. CDR1 DFQATT and CDR2 SNEGSKA come from the germline V gene (reference sequence). Trimming cost V 0 bases and J 12 bases; bases outside gene matches: 5.

There are many counts of this clonotype. This chain links TRBV6-1 with TRBJ2-5; D remains ambiguous. The CDR3 totals 14 residues. Germline CDR1 MNHNS, CDR2 SASEGT. Trimming shortened V by 4 bases and J by 0 bases, and 9 bases separated the two germline ends. CDR3 in DNA: TGTGCCAGCAGTGCTCGGAAGTACCAAGAGACCCAGTACTTC. Translating it yields CASSARKYQETQYF.

The V call is TRBV20-1, the J call TRBJ2-7; D is possibly TRBD1 (5 bases). V was pared by 5 bases and J by 0 bases, with 14 bases between. This CDR3 is built from 14 residues. CDR1 and CDR2 (germline): DFQATT, SNEGSKA (reference sequence). As DNA, the CDR3 is TGCAGTGCTTTACGCCAGGGTAGCTCCTACGAGCAGTACTTC. It is translated as CSALRQGSSYEQYF.

This clonotype was detected only a few times. One junction end disagrees with the germline gene, perhaps due to a read error. The chain employs TRBV11-3 and TRBJ2-5, with no clear D. This CDR3 is 13 amino acids long. Germline V lookup: CDR1 SGHNT, CDR2 YENEEA. Here the CDR3 DNA reads TGTGTCAGCAGCTTAATGGCGTCCGAGACCCAGTACTTC. Its protein is CVSSLMASETQYF. Full variable domain (remainder filled in from reference TRBV11-3 and TRBJ2-5): EAGVVQSPRYKIIEKKQPVAFWCNPISGHNTLYWYLQNLGQGPELLIRYENEEAVDDSQLPKDRFSAERLKGVDSTLKIQPAELGDSAVYLCVSSLMASETQYFGPGTRLLVL.

This clonotype was counted many times. This rearrangement joins TRBV5-4 to TRBJ2-7; D is possibly TRBD1 or TRBD2 (5 bases each). Per the germline V gene, CDR1 is SGHNT and CDR2 is YYREEE (reference sequence). The CDR3 has 14 residues. V was cut by 4 bases and J by 0 bases, with 11 bases left in between. CDR3 loop: CASSKGPSSYEQYF. The CDR3 DNA reads TGTGCCAGCAGCAAGGGACCTAGCTCCTACGAGCAGTACTTC.